This entry lists 2 T cell receptor beta chains sequenced from one sample in a study of blood T cell repertoires in COVID-19. Data came from immunoSEQ multiplex PCR; TCRdb stores just in-frame clones and leaves some out. Of tens of thousands of clones listed, roughly 80% are singletons. Sample: peripheral blood. These TCRs come from a young man with COVID-19, enrolled during active disease.

This clone came up once. V usage is TRBV12-5 and J usage is TRBJ2-1, with 8 bases that match TRBD2. The trim removed 6 bases at V and 9 bases at J, leaving 10 bases unmatched. The CDR3 contains 14 residues. Germline V CDR1 and CDR2: LGHNT, FRNRAP. In nucleotides, the CDR3 is TGTGCTAGTGGCCCGGGACTAGAAACTAGTGAGCAGTTCTTC. Residues: CASGPGLETSEQFF.

In its sample, this clone was seen once. A read error may produce the germline difference seen at one junction end. The chain carries TRBV3-1 (or the pseudogene TRBV3-2) and TRBJ2-1; 12 bases map to TRBD2. Per the germline V gene, CDR1 is LGHDT and CDR2 is YNNKEL (reference sequence). The CDR3 runs 16 residues. As DNA, the CDR3 is TGTGCCAGCAGGCAAGCGACTAGCGGGAGCGGCAATGAGCAGTTCTTC. Amino acids: CASRQATSGSGNEQFF.